This T cell receptor (beta chain) was recorded in a study of blood T cell repertoires in COVID-19 (dated by TCRdb to about 2020). Describing the broader study: The collaborator samples originated in the United States, Italy and Spain and spanned the acute and convalescent phases of COVID-19. Where available, HLA class I and class II types were taken from metadata supplied by the sample provider and were not determined by assay-based typing. Subjects who had been exposed to COVID-19, were actively infected with it, or had recovered from it provided the deeply sampled blood TCRbeta repertoires that made up the dataset. Sample metadata almost always included a de-identified subject ID, COVID-19 status, age in years and sex. The repertoires were made available in a free public database intended to serve as a resource for research on the immune response to SARS-CoV-2. The samples were drawn from the first 160 participants of the ongoing ImmuneRACE study and from 1,254 subjects provided by 6 global collaborators. The material from the prospective study consisted of cDNA or gDNA derived from T cells, B-cell-depleted T cells, or PBMCs. Study-wide conclusions, independent of this receptor: How much clinical and demographic metadata was included differed by source and by participant, and the metadata was provided uncurated.

TCRbeta CDR3 regions were amplified from genomic DNA using the immunoSEQ Assay, a bias-controlled multiplex PCR. In the source study's methods: Within the assay, amplification of reference gene primers was used to estimate how many nucleated cells each sample contained. To quantify the absolute abundance of each unique TCRbeta CDR3 rearrangement, sequence reads were collapsed and filtered. Productive Simpson clonality was computed per sample as the square root of Simpson's diversity index over productive rearrangements. TCRdb obtained this table from immuneACCESS and retained in-frame rearrangements with V and J assigned. These tables miss some clones; where compared with another copy, unresolved V genes account for less than half of the shortfall, and the remainder is unexplained. The D gene and trimming were derived from the DNA, and the V and J assignments and clone size from that table. Present in this sample are roughly 63,000 clones, roughly 85% of which were seen just once. More than 25% of the sample comes from the top ten.

Notes on this clone: The antigen this receptor binds is unknown. Base qualities are not recorded, but no much larger clone differs from it by a single base.

The collaborating institutions used their own protocols to collect whole blood in K2EDTA tubes. For TCRbeta analysis, collaborator samples were shipped as frozen whole blood, as isolated PBMCs, or as DNA extracted from either sample type. V drops 5 bases and J drops 4 bases, leaving 15 bases in between. The CDR3 spans 14 residues, from the cysteine through the phenylalanine. Just the 42-base CDR3 DNA is kept, in frame starting at base 1. CDR1 is given as MNHEY and CDR2 as SVGAGI, both from the germline V gene. The chain is encoded by TRBV6-5 joined to TRBJ2-7, and the D gene may be TRBD1, 6 bases matching. Input material: peripheral blood. The clonotype comes from a human donor in a cohort sampled during active COVID-19. The CDR3 here reads CASSRAAQGYEQYF. In nucleotide form, the sequence is TGTGCCAGCAGTCGAGCAGCACAGGGATACGAGCAGTACTTC.